These 13 T cell receptor beta chains were all obtained from the same sample, sequenced in a study of blood T cells in healthy people across ages. A second PCR of roughly 7 to 11 cycles used a sample-barcoded 5' primer and a J-beta primer mix. One entry per CDR3 protein, called by TCRdb with MiXCR from the 5' RACE reads. The table shows some 1.5 million distinct CDR3 sequences, with 28% occurring only once. The sequenced material came from blood. The receptors shown here come from a woman aged 25 to 39 in good health.

This clonotype was seen repeatedly, ten times or more. The chain combines TRBV29-1 with TRBJ2-7; D unclear. The CDR3 has 13 residues. V was pared by 1 base and J by 6 bases, with 13 bases between. Germline values: CDR1 SQVTM, CDR2 ANQGSEA. The CDR3 here is CSVEGKGLGEQYF. As DNA, the CDR3 is TGCAGCGTTGAAGGTAAAGGGTTGGGCGAGCAGTACTTC.

This clonotype was detected ten times or more. The chain combines TRBV10-2 with TRBJ2-7; D is possibly TRBD1 or TRBD2 (5 bases each). V lost 8 bases to trimming and J lost 7 bases, with 18 bases between them. Germline assignment: CDR1 WSHSY and CDR2 SAAADI. The CDR3 consists of 13 residues. The CDR3 coding sequence is TGCGCCAGCGACGGGGACCCCCCGGGGGAGCAGTACTTC. Translation: CASDGDPPGEQYF.

This clonotype was found a few times. Sequence at one end of the junction differs from germline and may be a read error. This sequence joins TRBV2 and TRBJ2-1; TRBD2 aligns across 9 bases. The CDR3 length is 16 residues. CDR1 and CDR2 (germline): SNHLY, FYNNEI. The CDR3 bases are TGTGCCGGCAGTGAGTCGGCGGGAGGGCTTGACAATGAGCAGTTCTTC. This codes for CAGSESAGGLDNEQFF.

This clonotype was seen repeatedly, ten times or more. V gene TRBV5-1 combines with J gene TRBJ2-7; D may be TRBD2 (5 bases). CDR3 length: 13 residues. Germline-derived CDR1 and CDR2 are SGHRS and YFSETQ. The ends were cut back, 4 bases at V and 7 bases at J, with 15 bases in the middle. The CDR3 region is CASSAGSRWEQYF. Written as DNA, the CDR3 is TGCGCCAGCAGCGCGGGTTCCCGGTGGGAGCAGTACTTC.

The chain joins TRBV20-1 to TRBJ1-2; 7 bases fit TRBD1. J lost 8 bases, V lost 5 bases, and 8 bases had no gene match. Germline V gives CDR1 DFQATT, CDR2 SNEGSKA (reference sequence). CDR3 size: 12 residues. CDR3 coding DNA: TGCAGTGCTGCTGACAGGGTTGAGGGCTACACCTTC. It codes for CSAADRVEGYTF.

In this sample, this clonotype turned up many times. The rearrangement uses TRBV11-2 and TRBJ1-2; 10 nucleotides agree with TRBD1. Per the germline V gene, CDR1 is SGHAT and CDR2 is FQNNGV. After removal of 5 bases from V and 8 bases from J, the junction contained 11 bases not matched to a gene. This CDR3 has 15 residues. This CDR3 reads CASSAQTGTGVGYTF. The CDR3 DNA reads as TGTGCCAGCAGCGCGCAAACCGGGACAGGGGTAGGCTACACCTTC.

This clonotype has a count of ten or more. The J gene is TRBJ2-7, the V gene TRBV6-1; 11 bases line up with TRBD1. The CDR3 runs to 15 residues. Germline CDR1 is MNHNS and CDR2 is SASEGT. Trimming took 2 bases from V and 4 from J; bases not matched to a gene: 4. CDR3 DNA: TGTGCCAGCAGTGAAAGGACAGGGGGCGGGTACGAGCAGTACTTC. It codes for CASSERTGGGYEQYF.

The rearrangement uses TRBV29-1 and TRBJ1-2; D gene ambiguous. The CDR3 spans 13 residues. The V end lost 0 bases, the J end lost 8 bases, and 13 bases lay between the germline ends. Germline-derived CDR1 and CDR2 are SQVTM and ANQGSEA. The CDR3 here is CSVEERASEGYTF. The DNA for the CDR3 is TGCAGCGTTGAAGAAAGGGCCTCAGAGGGCTACACCTTC. Based on the CDR3 plus reference TRBV29-1 and TRBJ1-2, the full variable domain is SAVISQKPSRDICQRGTSLTIQCQVDSQVTMMFWYRQQPGQSLTLIATANQGSEATYESGFVIDKFPISRPNLTFSTLTVSNMSPEDSSIYLCSVEERASEGYTFGSGTRLTVV.

The V call is TRBV12-3 or TRBV12-4, the J call TRBJ2-2; D unclear. The CDR3 spans 16 residues. V was clipped by 6 bases and J by 7 bases, with 21 bases between them. The CDR3: CASRPDNRGNGGELFF. The CDR3 nucleotides read TGTGCCAGCAGGCCGGATAACCGTGGGAACGGCGGGGAGCTGTTTTTT.

About this clonotype: The germline gene is not matched at one end of the junction; a read error may be the cause. V gene TRBV20-1 combines with J gene TRBJ2-1; 13 bases map to TRBD2. The CDR3 length is 16 residues. Per germline, CDR1 DFQATT and CDR2 SNEGSKA (reference sequence). CDR3 in DNA: TGCAGTGCTAGAGCCATCCGGACTAGCGGGGGCAATAAGCAGTTCTTC. This sequence encodes CSARAIRTSGGNKQFF.

About this clonotype itself: This sequence may be a read error, since a much larger clone differs from it by one base. This chain joins TRBV27 and TRBJ2-5; D is ambiguous. The J call may not be correct, given that the DNA end is closer to TRBJ2-7. Germline CDR1 and CDR2: MNHEY and SMNVEV (reference sequence). The CDR3 contains 13 residues. CDR3 bases: TGTGCCAGCAGGTTAAAGATTCACTACGAGCAGTACTTC. This codes for CASRLKIHYEQYF.

This clonotype was counted ten times or more. The J gene is TRBJ1-2, the V gene TRBV10-3; D unclear. V dropped 8 bases and J dropped 4 bases, with 8 bases sitting between them. There are 11 residues in the CDR3. Germline values: CDR1 ENHRY, CDR2 SYGVKD. The CDR3 DNA reads TGTGCCATCGCGGACTTCTATGGCTACACCTTC. It translates to CAIADFYGYTF.

This clonotype was seen only a few times. The rearrangement uses TRBV7-2 and TRBJ1-2; possibly TRBD1 for D (5 bases). Germline values: CDR1 SGHTA, CDR2 FQGNSA. This CDR3 is 14 amino acids long. Trimming shortened V by 7 bases and J by 6 bases, and 18 bases separated the two germline ends. CDR3 DNA: TGTGCCAGCACCACGAACACAGGCGGCAATGGCTACACCTTC. It translates to CASTTNTGGNGYTF.